This T cell receptor (beta chain) was recorded in a study of cytomegalovirus exposure and HLA in healthy donors. This PCR relied on a set of 60 Vbeta primers and 13 Jbeta primers. Libraries were prepared by immunoSEQ multiplex PCR; TCRdb keeps only in-frame clonotypes and omits some of them. The data contain about 99,000 clones, 9.5% to 13% of them singletons. This CDR3 has 15 amino acids. Germline values: CDR1 MNHEY, CDR2 SVGAGI. V dropped 8 bases and J dropped 0; count of bases not matched to a gene: 9. The receptor's source is a man aged 40-49 years in good health and CMV-seropositive. The J gene is TRBJ2-7, the V gene TRBV6-5; TRBD2 matches 8 bases. The sample was PBMCs. CDR3 region: CASPRQREFSYEQYF. CDR3 in DNA: TGTGCCAGCCCCCGCCAGCGGGAGTTCTCCTACGAGCAGTACTTC.